Following are 19 T cell receptor beta chains from one sample sequenced in a study of post-analysis software for immune sequencing data. Overall study results and limits: Patients used a handful of TRBV segments, including TRBV5-6, TRBV5-1 and TRBV20-1, more often than controls.

These receptors are not linked to any known antigen. Unique molecular identifiers had been added to the TCR beta cDNA libraries. TCRdb ran MiXCR on the PCR reads and lists one entry per CDR3 protein. The table lists hundreds of thousands of distinct CDR3 sequences, approximately 60% of them singletons. The specimen sequenced was blood. The receptors originated from a girl aged 2-10 years with multiple sclerosis.

CDR3 region: CATVNLNTEAFF. The CDR3 region has the DNA TGTGCCACCGTAAACTTGAACACTGAAGCTTTCTTT. The chain links TRBV7-9 to TRBJ1-1; D is ambiguous. The CDR3 spans 12 residues. Germline CDR1 reads SEHNR; CDR2 reads FQNEAQ (reference sequence). V was clipped by 10 bases and J by 0 bases, with 9 bases between them.

J is TRBJ1-2 and V is TRBV15, with a weak D call TRBD1 (6 bases). There are 13 residues in the CDR3. The germline V gene has CDR1 LNHNV and CDR2 YYDKDF (reference sequence). V lost 3 bases, J lost 4 bases, and 9 bases lay in between. CDR3 in amino acids: CATSRDSLYGYTF. The CDR3 DNA reads as TGTGCCACCAGCAGGGACAGCCTCTATGGCTACACCTTC. The full variable domain, with the rest looked up from reference TRBV15 and TRBJ1-2, is DAMVIQNPRYQVTQFGKPVTLSCSQTLNHNVMYWYQQKSSQAPKLLFHYYDKDFNNEADTPDNFQSRRPNTSFCFLDIRSPGLGDTAMYLCATSRDSLYGYTFGSGTRLTVV.

This clonotype was detected a few times. The chain joins TRBV20-1 to TRBJ2-3; 7 bases line up with TRBD1. There are 15 residues in the CDR3. Germline assignment: CDR1 DFQATT and CDR2 SNEGSKA (reference sequence). Trimming at V came to 3 bases and at J to 1 base, leaving 7 bases not matched to a gene. The CDR3 spells CSASGTTGGTDTQYF. Here the CDR3 DNA reads TGCAGTGCTAGTGGTACAACAGGGGGCACAGATACGCAGTATTTT.

V gene TRBV10-3 combines with J gene TRBJ1-1, with a tentative D call TRBD1 (6 bases). Per germline, CDR1 ENHRY and CDR2 SYGVKD. Trimming took 10 bases from V and 10 from J, leaving 22 bases between them. The length of the CDR3 is 13 residues. The CDR3 coding sequence is TGTGCCACGCACGGAGGGGGGATGGATGGAGCTTTCTTT. This translates into CATHGGGMDGAFF.

The V and J genes are TRBV7-9 and TRBJ1-6; a possible D gene is TRBD1 (6 bases). Germline V CDR1 and CDR2: SEHNR, FQNEAQ (reference sequence). V lost 2 bases and J 5 bases, leaving 7 bases between the germline ends. The CDR3 is made up of 14 amino acids. CDR3 protein: CASSLQGNNSPLHF. DNA of the CDR3: TGTGCCAGCAGCTTACAGGGGAATAATTCACCCCTCCACTTT.

This clonotype occurred once. The rearrangement joins TRBV3-1 to TRBJ2-7; the D gene is possibly TRBD2 (5 bases). The germline gives CDR1 LGHDT, CDR2 YNNKEL (reference sequence). The CDR3 has 14 amino acids. The V gene lost 0 bases and the J gene lost 7 bases, with 13 bases spanning the gap. The CDR3 protein is CASSQDAGQREQYF. CDR3 DNA: TGTGCCAGCAGCCAAGATGCGGGCCAGCGTGAGCAGTACTTC.

J is TRBJ2-7 and V is TRBV5-6, with 9 nucleotides matching TRBD2. Germline loops: CDR1 SGHDT, CDR2 YYEEEE. The CDR3 spans 17 residues. V was pared by 0 bases and J by 3 bases, with 10 bases of the junction left unmatched. The CDR3 here is CASSLGFRLAGFYEQYF. CDR3 nucleotides: TGTGCCAGCAGCTTGGGATTCCGGCTAGCGGGGTTCTACGAGCAGTACTTC.

The rearrangement links TRBV6-1 to TRBJ2-1; TRBD2 matches at 12 bases. Germline values: CDR1 MNHNS, CDR2 SASEGT. Trimming cost V 4 bases and J 3 bases; bases outside gene matches: 4. CDR3 length: 16 amino acids. The CDR3 reads CASSALAGGNYNEQFF. The CDR3 DNA reads as TGTGCCAGCAGTGCGCTAGCGGGAGGGAACTACAATGAGCAGTTCTTC.

There are a few counts of this clonotype. This rearrangement joins TRBV15 to TRBJ2-1, with unresolved D. The germline gives CDR1 LNHNV, CDR2 YYDKDF (reference sequence). The germline V and J ends were trimmed by 1 base and 5 bases, with 6 bases remaining between them. There are 13 residues in the CDR3. Here the CDR3 reads CATSRAPDNEQFF. Here the CDR3 DNA reads TGTGCCACCAGCAGAGCCCCAGACAATGAGCAGTTCTTC.

This clonotype has just a few counts. The V call is TRBV29-1, the J call TRBJ1-2; D gene ambiguous. The CDR3 is made up of 12 amino acids. Looked up from germline, CDR1 is SQVTM and CDR2 is ANQGSEA. V shed 0 bases and J shed 0 bases, with 2 bases lying between them. The CDR3 sequence: CSVEETNYGYTF. CDR3 in DNA: TGCAGCGTTGAAGAGACTAACTATGGCTACACCTTC. The whole variable domain, filled in from reference TRBV29-1 and TRBJ1-2, reads SAVISQKPSRDICQRGTSLTIQCQVDSQVTMMFWYRQQPGQSLTLIATANQGSEATYESGFVIDKFPISRPNLTFSTLTVSNMSPEDSSIYLCSVEETNYGYTFGSGTRLTVV.

This clonotype was detected only a few times. The chain recombines TRBV29-1 with TRBJ2-6; TRBD2 might be the D (6 bases). The CDR3 consists of 15 residues. Germline CDR1 SQVTM, CDR2 ANQGSEA. V lost 5 bases and J lost 2, with 13 bases in between. The CDR3 sequence is CSVSIGGTGANVLTF. The CDR3 nucleotides read TGCAGCGTTTCCATAGGAGGGACTGGGGCCAACGTCCTGACTTTC.

In DNA form, the CDR3 reads TGTGCCAGCAGCTTGGCCCCCCGAGGGGACCAGTACTTC. The encoded protein is CASSLAPRGDQYF. This chain connects TRBV7-8 to TRBJ2-7, with D possibly called TRBD1 or TRBD2 (5 bases each). The germline CDR1 and CDR2 sequences are SGHVS and FQNEAQ. CDR3 length: 13 residues. V was trimmed by 3 bases and J by 10 bases, leaving 16 bases between them.

The rearrangement uses TRBV7-2 and TRBJ1-1; no clear D. CDR1 and CDR2 (germline): SGHTA, FQGNSA. The CDR3 covers 14 residues. Trimming took 2 bases from V and 0 from J, leaving 7 bases between them. CDR3 amino acids: CASSLPSVNTEAFF. CDR3 in DNA: TGTGCCAGCAGCTTACCCAGCGTGAACACTGAAGCTTTCTTT.

V gene TRBV7-8 combines with J gene TRBJ2-5, with D perhaps matching TRBD1 or TRBD2 (5 bases each). This CDR3 is 16 amino acids long. Germline lookup yields CDR1 SGHVS and CDR2 FQNEAQ. Trimming took 1 base from V and 2 from J, leaving 14 bases between them. The CDR3 loop reads CASSLVLGTGQETQYF. Here the CDR3 DNA reads TGTGCCAGCAGCTTAGTTCTCGGGACGGGACAAGAGACCCAGTACTTC.

The gene calls are TRBV29-1 and TRBJ2-5, with 10 bases lining up with TRBD2. There are 14 residues in the CDR3. The ends lost 3 bases at V and 5 bases at J; junction bases unmatched: 6. The germline V gene has CDR1 SQVTM and CDR2 ANQGSEA. For the CDR3, the DNA is TGCAGCGTTGATTCTAGCGGGAGTTTCGAGACCCAGTACTTC. Translating it yields CSVDSSGSFETQYF. Looking up the rest from reference TRBV29-1 and TRBJ2-5 gives the full variable domain: SAVISQKPSRDICQRGTSLTIQCQVDSQVTMMFWYRQQPGQSLTLIATANQGSEATYESGFVIDKFPISRPNLTFSTLTVSNMSPEDSSIYLCSVDSSGSFETQYFGPGTRLLVL.

This chain uses TRBV5-5 with TRBJ2-5, with D possibly TRBD1 on 5 matching bases. Trimming stripped 1 base from V and 2 bases from J, with 18 bases between. The CDR3 loop spans 17 amino acids. CDR1 is SGHKS and CDR2 is YYEKEE in the germline V gene (reference sequence). The CDR3 reads CASSLWVPWGPQETQYF. DNA for the CDR3: TGTGCCAGCAGCTTGTGGGTTCCTTGGGGCCCACAAGAGACCCAGTACTTC. The variable domain in full, completed from reference TRBV5-5 and TRBJ2-5, reads DAGVTQSPTHLIKTRGQQVTLRCSPISGHKSVSWYQQVLGQGPQFIFQYYEKEERGRGNFPDRFSARQFPNYSSELNVNALLLGDSALYLCASSLWVPWGPQETQYFGPGTRLLVL.

V gene TRBV5-5 combines with J gene TRBJ2-3, with 7 bases lining up with TRBD2. Germline lookup yields CDR1 SGHKS and CDR2 YYEKEE (reference sequence). J was trimmed by 2 bases and V by 3 bases; bases with no gene match: 6. The CDR3 contains 15 residues. The CDR3 coding sequence is TGTGCCAGCAGCTATAGCGGGTTGGTCACAGATACGCAGTATTTT. Translated: CASSYSGLVTDTQYF. Variable domain in full (rest from reference TRBV5-5 and TRBJ2-3): DAGVTQSPTHLIKTRGQQVTLRCSPISGHKSVSWYQQVLGQGPQFIFQYYEKEERGRGNFPDRFSARQFPNYSSELNVNALLLGDSALYLCASSYSGLVTDTQYFGPGTRLTVL.

The chain carries TRBV2 and TRBJ1-6, with D maybe TRBD1 (6 bases). The V end was cut by 6 bases, the J end by 10 bases, with 16 bases between. This CDR3 has 14 amino acids. Germline V gene sequence: CDR1 SNHLY, CDR2 FYNNEI. Here the CDR3 reads CASRDNRVLSPLHF. CDR3 sequence (DNA): TGTGCCAGCAGGGATAACAGGGTGTTGTCACCCCTCCACTTT.

V and J are TRBV20-1 and TRBJ1-6; 8 nucleotides agree with TRBD1. Trimming cost V 3 bases and J 9 bases; bases outside gene matches: 7. Germline V CDR1 and CDR2: DFQATT, SNEGSKA (reference sequence). The CDR3 spans 14 residues. Here the CDR3 reads CSARRQGLSSPLHF. CDR3 bases: TGCAGTGCTAGGAGACAGGGGCTTTCTTCACCCCTCCACTTT.